One sample yielded the 25 T cell receptor beta chains listed below, sequenced in a study of CD8+CD57+ T cells in acquired aplastic anemia. Profiles of TCR beta VDJ and CDR3 were generated from a genomic DNA template. TCRdb re-analysed the reads in MiXCR, keeping a single row per CDR3 protein. The table has about 80,000 distinct CDR3 sequences, about 45% seen once; the top ten hold approximately 61%. Specimen: sorted CD4+, CD8+, or CD8+CD57+ T cells (not recorded which) from PBMCs. The receptor set was obtained from a human donor in good health, serving as a control.

The V call is TRBV4-1, the J call TRBJ1-5; D is possibly TRBD1 (5 bases). Trimming left V 3 bases short and J 2 bases short, with 11 bases between. The germline V gene encodes CDR1 MGHRA and CDR2 YSYEKL. The CDR3 runs 15 residues. The CDR3 nucleotides are TGCGCCAGCAGCCAGGGGGTGTGGGGCAATCAGCCCCAGCATTTT. Its protein is CASSQGVWGNQPQHF.

Only a few counts were recorded for this clonotype. V usage is TRBV29-1 and J usage is TRBJ2-3, with D possibly being TRBD2 (6 bases). V was clipped by 7 bases and J by 2 bases, with 10 bases between them. The V gene's germline CDR1 is SQVTM and CDR2 ANQGSEA. This CDR3 contains 12 residues. The CDR3 loop is CSAGDPTDTQYF. In DNA, the CDR3 is TGCAGCGCGGGGGACCCCACAGATACGCAGTATTTT.

The J gene is TRBJ2-7, the V gene TRBV5-1; tentative D call: TRBD2 (5 bases). Germline V gene data show CDR1 as SGHRS and CDR2 as YFSETQ. CDR3 length equals 11 residues. V dropped 4 bases and J dropped 7 bases, with 9 bases sitting between them. CDR3: CASSPGDEQYF. Here the CDR3 DNA reads TGCGCCAGCAGCCCCGGGGATGAGCAGTACTTC. Filled out from reference TRBV5-1 and TRBJ2-7, the complete variable domain reads KAGVTQTPRYLIKTRGQQVTLSCSPISGHRSVSWYQQTPGQGLQFLFEYFSETQRNKGNFPGRFSGRQFSNSRSEMNVSTLELGDSALYLCASSPGDEQYFGPGTRLTVT.

This chain uses TRBV15 with TRBJ1-5, with D unresolved. Per the germline V gene, CDR1 is LNHNV and CDR2 is YYDKDF (reference sequence). The CDR3 consists of 14 residues. V lost 1 base and J 2 bases, leaving 6 bases between the germline ends. CDR3 sequence: CATSRVGGNQPQHF. In DNA, the CDR3 is TGTGCCACCAGCAGAGTAGGAGGCAATCAGCCCCAGCATTTT.

The rearrangement links TRBV2 to TRBJ1-4; no definite D call. This CDR3 spans 13 amino acids. Trimming took off 5 bases at V and 5 bases at J, with 9 bases between the two ends. Germline CDR1 SNHLY, CDR2 FYNNEI. CDR3 sequence (DNA): TGTGCCAGCAGTCAAGGAGAGAATGAAAAACTGTTTTTT. Its protein is CASSQGENEKLFF.

V and J are TRBV29-1 and TRBJ1-1; D not certain. The germline V and J ends were trimmed by 3 bases and 5 bases, with 16 bases remaining between them. CDR3 length equals 14 residues. Germline lookup yields CDR1 SQVTM and CDR2 ANQGSEA. As DNA, the CDR3 is TGCAGCGTTGAGTTTCCCGTGCGGAAAACTGAAGCTTTCTTT. It codes for CSVEFPVRKTEAFF.

The chain couples TRBV7-9 to TRBJ1-1; D remains unclear. The CDR3 runs to 14 residues. Per germline, CDR1 SEHNR and CDR2 FQNEAQ (reference sequence). V lost 5 bases to trimming and J lost 1 base, with 11 bases between them. CDR3 coding DNA: TGTGCCAGCAGCGGCGCAGCGGGGAACACTGAAGCTTTCTTT. Amino acids: CASSGAAGNTEAFF.

This chain connects TRBV7-3 to TRBJ1-2; D is ambiguous. The germline V and J ends were trimmed by 10 bases and 4 bases, with 16 bases remaining between them. The CDR3 covers 13 residues. Germline values: CDR1 SGHTA, CDR2 FQGTGA. CDR3 residues: CANSFGNSYGYTF. The CDR3 region has the DNA TGTGCCAACAGTTTCGGCAACTCCTATGGCTACACCTTC.

V is TRBV9 and J is TRBJ2-3; possible D gene TRBD2, 6 bases. V was cut by 2 bases and J by 4 bases, with 8 bases left in between. Germline V gene lookup returns CDR1 SGDLS and CDR2 YYNGEE. This CDR3 comprises 13 residues. The CDR3, as DNA: TGTGCCAGCAGCGTTGGAGGGGCAGATACGCAGTATTTT. It is translated as CASSVGGADTQYF.

This clonotype was seen many times. V and J are TRBV29-1 and TRBJ2-7; D perhaps matches TRBD2 (6 bases). The CDR3 spans 13 residues. Between the trimmed V and J ends, which lost 6 bases and 0 bases, there was a span of 12 bases. CDR1 is SQVTM, CDR2 ANQGSEA, per germline. CDR3 nucleotide sequence: TGCAGCGTATCCGGGGGAGGCTCCTACGAGCAGTACTTC. Its translation is CSVSGGGSYEQYF.

This clonotype is a singleton in its sample. A much larger clone differs from this one at a single base, so this may be a read error. The rearrangement uses TRBV9 and TRBJ2-1, with TRBD2 matching 10 bases. CDR1 is SGDLS, CDR2 YYNGEE, per germline. CDR3 length equals 18 residues. DNA for the CDR3: TGTGCCAGCAGAGTAGGATCGAGCGGGAGGGCCGCCTACAATGAGCAGTTCTTC. Its protein product is CASRVGSSGRAAYNEQFF.

This clonotype was counted many times. This sequence joins TRBV7-2 and TRBJ2-3; 8 bases are a match to TRBD2. Losses at the gene ends were 5 bases for V and 1 base for J; bases not matched to a gene: 8. The CDR3 covers 16 residues. From germline, CDR1 is SGHTA and CDR2 FQGNSA. CDR3 protein: CASSPRGGQGTDTQYF. CDR3 DNA: TGTGCCAGCAGCCCCCGGGGGGGCCAGGGCACAGATACGCAGTATTTT. The complete variable domain, with remaining parts taken from reference TRBV7-2 and TRBJ2-3, reads GAGVSQSPSNKVTEKGKDVELRCDPISGHTALYWYRQSLGQGLEFLIYFQGNSAPDKSGLPSDRFSAERTGGSVSTLTIQRTQQEDSAVYLCASSPRGGQGTDTQYFGPGTRLTVL.

In regard to this clonotype: A much bigger clone sits one base away, suggesting this may be a read error. The chain couples TRBV9 to TRBJ1-6; D gene unclear. Germline loops: CDR1 SGDLS, CDR2 YYNGEE. Trimming shortened V by 3 bases and J by 1 base, and 11 bases separated the two germline ends. This CDR3 region has 16 residues. DNA of the CDR3: TGTGCCAGCAGCGGCGAGGAATCTTCCTATAATTCACCCCTCCACTTT. It is translated as CASSGEESSYNSPLHF.

This rearrangement joins TRBV27 to TRBJ1-5; 8 bases align to TRBD1. V lost 6 bases and J lost 6; bases outside the gene matches: 4. The germline gives CDR1 MNHEY, CDR2 SMNVEV (reference sequence). CDR3 length equals 13 residues. CDR3 coding DNA: TGTGCCAGCAGCATGACAGGGGTTCAGCCCCAGCATTTT. It codes for CASSMTGVQPQHF.

There are many counts of this clonotype. The chain recombines TRBV7-6 with TRBJ2-3; 8 bases are a match to TRBD1. The CDR3 is 18 residues long. The junction had 13 bases not matched to a gene; V was cut back by 4 bases and J by 1 base. Per germline, CDR1 SGHVS and CDR2 FNYEAQ. The CDR3 nucleotides read TGTGCCAGCAGCTCCACCCTATTTACGGGACAGGGCACAGATACGCAGTATTTT. Protein sequence: CASSSTLFTGQGTDTQYF.

This clonotype showed up many times. This chain joins TRBV20-1 and TRBJ2-1, with D hard to call. This CDR3 contains 15 residues. From germline, CDR1 is DFQATT and CDR2 SNEGSKA (reference sequence). Trimming left V 3 bases short and J 2 bases short, with 14 bases between. CDR3 bases: TGCAGTGCTAGGTCTGTCGACAATACCTACAATGAGCAGTTCTTC. Residues: CSARSVDNTYNEQFF.

The table lists this clonotype with many counts. The V gene is TRBV19, the J gene TRBJ2-5; 7 bases are shared with TRBD1. Trimming cost V 7 bases and J 4 bases; bases outside gene matches: 9. The length of the CDR3 is 14 residues. Germline V gives CDR1 LNHDA, CDR2 SQIVND (reference sequence). The CDR3 region has the DNA TGTGCCAGTAATTTAAGGGACAGCGGAGAGACCCAGTACTTC. It codes for CASNLRDSGETQYF. The full variable domain, with the rest looked up from reference TRBV19 and TRBJ2-5, is DGGITQSPKYLFRKEGQNVTLSCEQNLNHDAMYWYRQDPGQGLRLIYYSQIVNDFQKGDIAEGYSVSREKKESFPLTVTSAQKNPTAFYLCASNLRDSGETQYFGPGTRLLVL.

As to this clonotype: Given a much more abundant clone one base away, this may be a read error. The genes are TRBV4-2 and TRBJ2-5, with 9 bases fitting TRBD2. Germline V CDR1 and CDR2: LGHNA, YNFKEQ. The CDR3 contains 14 residues. The CDR3: CASSPGLAGKTRYF. As DNA, the CDR3 is TGTGCCAGCAGCCCGGGACTAGCAGGAAAGACCCGGTACTTC.

In DNA form, the CDR3 reads TGTGCCAGTAGTCACCAGGGGGCGGCCGATCAGCCCCAGCATTTT. Translating it yields CASSHQGAADQPQHF. The chain joins TRBV19 to TRBJ1-5, with TRBD1 identical over 8 bases. V dropped 5 bases and J dropped 5; count of bases not matched to a gene: 8. Per germline, CDR1 LNHDA and CDR2 SQIVND (reference sequence). This CDR3 has 15 residues.

This chain connects TRBV24-1 to TRBJ2-5; 11 bases line up with TRBD2. This CDR3 spans 15 amino acids. J gave up 3 bases and V 7 bases, and 6 bases lay outside the gene matches. Germline V CDR1 and CDR2: KGHDR, SFDVKD. The CDR3 reads CATRMLAGGKETQYF. CDR3 sequence (DNA): TGTGCCACCAGGATGCTAGCGGGGGGAAAAGAGACCCAGTACTTC.

This sequence joins TRBV9 and TRBJ2-3; 10 nucleotides line up with TRBD1. V gave up 3 bases and J gave up 11 bases; unmatched junction bases: 15. The CDR3 has 16 residues. Germline V CDR1 and CDR2: SGDLS, YYNGEE. In nucleotides, the CDR3 is TGTGCCAGCAGCGGTCCGGGACAGGGGACGCGTGTTGAGCAGTATTTT. The encoded protein is CASSGPGQGTRVEQYF. Full variable domain (missing parts from reference TRBV9 and TRBJ2-3): DSGVTQTPKHLITATGQRVTLRCSPRSGDLSVYWYQQSLDQGLQFLIQYYNGEERAKGNILERFSAQQFPDLHSELNLSSLELGDSALYFCASSGPGQGTRVEQYFGPGTRLTVL.

This chain links TRBV11-1 with TRBJ2-1; no clear D gene. Germline CDR1 reads SGHAT; CDR2 reads FQDESV (reference sequence). This CDR3 has 15 residues. V gave up 7 bases and J gave up 4 bases, with 17 bases separating them. The CDR3: CASNLLDNPYNEQFF. DNA of the CDR3: TGTGCCAGCAACCTACTTGACAACCCTTACAATGAGCAGTTCTTC.

This sequence joins TRBV13 and TRBJ2-3; the D gene could be TRBD1 or TRBD2 (6 bases each). Per germline, CDR1 PRHDT and CDR2 FYEKMQ (reference sequence). This CDR3 is built from 19 residues. V was trimmed by 1 base and J by 1 base, leaving 21 bases between them. The CDR3 DNA is TGTGCCAGCAGCTTAGAGGGGGGTAGGTTTGGATTCGGCACAGATACGCAGTATTTT. Translating it yields CASSLEGGRFGFGTDTQYF.

The chain uses TRBV15 and TRBJ2-7; TRBD1 aligns across 8 bases. V shed 3 bases and J 6 bases; nucleotides not matched to a gene: 10. The CDR3 is made up of 15 amino acids. CDR1 is LNHNV and CDR2 is YYDKDF in the germline V gene (reference sequence). CDR3 loop: CATSSHTGGIAEQYF. The CDR3 bases are TGTGCCACCAGCAGCCACACAGGGGGTATCGCCGAGCAGTACTTC.

This chain joins TRBV4-3 and TRBJ2-7; D is unresolved. The CDR3 runs 13 residues. The germline gives CDR1 LGHNA, CDR2 YSLEER. The CDR3 nucleotides are TGCGCGAGAGCCAAAGGGTGCATCTACGAGCAGTACTTC. This translates into CARAKGCIYEQYF.